This T cell receptor beta chain comes out of a study of patients and donors after allogeneic stem cell transplantation (dated by TCRdb to 2018 to 2020). The library was generated by RT-PCR. TCRdb lists the instrument as NextSeq 550. TCRdb reprocessed the public reads (quality trimming at Q25 with fastp, clone calling with MiXCR) and kept in-frame beta chains. Each CDR3 protein gets just one entry, which takes the most common genes and DNA from the rows behind it. For this sample the table gives about 960,000 distinct CDR3 sequences, of which roughly 18% were detected only once. Of the sample, under 6.5% falls within the top ten clones. From the germline V gene, CDR1 is SGHRS and CDR2 is YFSETQ. The V and J ends are trimmed by 0 bases and 4 bases, leaving 13 bases between them. Reading from cysteine to phenylalanine, the CDR3 counts 15 amino acids. Just the 45-base CDR3 DNA is kept, in frame starting at base 1.

This clonotype has a handful of counts. Its specific antigen is unknown. Base qualities are not recorded, but no much larger clone differs from it by a single base. The V and J genes are TRBV5-1 and TRBJ1-2; no D segment can be confidently identified. The TCR comes from a human donor who was either an allogeneic HSCT recipient or a stem cell or donor lymphocyte infusion donor (not recorded which). It is not recorded whose cells these are; they may come from a transplant donor. The specimen sequenced was blood, either unsorted or a sorted T cell fraction (not recorded which). The encoded CDR3 is CASSLAGRETYGYTF. In nucleotide form, the sequence is TGCGCCAGCAGCTTGGCCGGCAGAGAGACCTATGGCTACACCTTC. The full variable domain, with segments outside the CDR3 supplied by the reference TRBV5-1 and TRBJ1-2 proteins, appears as KAGVTQTPRYLIKTRGQQVTLSCSPISGHRSVSWYQQTPGQGLQFLFEYFSETQRNKGNFPGRFSGRQFSNSRSEMNVSTLELGDSALYLCASSLAGRETYGYTFGSGTRLTVV.